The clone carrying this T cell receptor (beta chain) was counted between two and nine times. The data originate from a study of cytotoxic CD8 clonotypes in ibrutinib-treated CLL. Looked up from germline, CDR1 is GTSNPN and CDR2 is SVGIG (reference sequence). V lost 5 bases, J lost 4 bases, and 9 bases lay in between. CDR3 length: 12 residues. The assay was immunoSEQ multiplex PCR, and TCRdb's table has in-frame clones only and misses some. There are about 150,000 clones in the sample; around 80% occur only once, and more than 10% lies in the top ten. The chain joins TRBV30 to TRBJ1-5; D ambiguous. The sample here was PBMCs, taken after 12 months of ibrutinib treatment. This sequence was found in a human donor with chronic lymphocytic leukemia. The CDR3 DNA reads TGTGCCTGGGGGGAGCAAAATCAGCCCCAGCATTTT. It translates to CAWGEQNQPQHF. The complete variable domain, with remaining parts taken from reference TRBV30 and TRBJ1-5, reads SQTIHQWPATLVQPVGSPLSLECTVEGTSNPNLYWYRQAAGRGLQLLFYSVGIGQISSEVPQNLSASRPQDRQFILSSKKLLLSDSGFYLCAWGEQNQPQHFGDGTRLSIL.